This T cell receptor (beta chain) is drawn from a study of blood T cell repertoires in COVID-19 (dated by TCRdb to 2020 to 2021). As for the study more broadly: Samples covering the acute and convalescent phases of COVID-19 were provided by collaborators in the United States, Italy and Spain. Subjects who had been exposed to COVID-19, were actively infected with it, or had recovered from it provided the deeply sampled blood TCRbeta repertoires that made up the dataset. The prospective study material was composed of cDNA or gDNA derived from T cells, B-cell-depleted T cells, or PBMCs. The repertoires were released in a freely available public database meant as a resource for research on the immune response to SARS-CoV-2. The samples were drawn from the first 160 participants of the ongoing ImmuneRACE study and from 1,254 subjects provided by 6 global collaborators. HLA class I and class II types, where available, came from metadata supplied by the sample provider rather than from assay-based typing. A de-identified subject ID, COVID-19 status, age in years and sex were almost always included in the sample metadata. Findings and caveats that apply to the study as a whole: Clinical and demographic metadata were provided uncurated, with the amount varying by source and participant.

TCRbeta CDR3 regions were amplified from genomic DNA using the immunoSEQ Assay, a bias-controlled multiplex PCR. On the authors' methods: Within the assay, amplification of reference gene primers was used to estimate how many nucleated cells each sample contained. To quantify the absolute abundance of each unique TCRbeta CDR3 rearrangement, sequence reads were collapsed and filtered. For each sample, productive Simpson clonality was calculated as the square root of Simpson's diversity index across productive rearrangements. The clones in this table, taken by TCRdb from immuneACCESS, are in-frame only. Not every clone is retained; where verified, under half of the shortfall comes from an unresolved V gene, and the cause of the rest is unknown. The D gene and trimming were derived from the DNA, and the V and J assignments and clone size from that table. This sample holds about 220,000 clones; under 90% were observed only once. The ten biggest clones cover approximately 3.8% of the sample.

To note about this clone: The clone's antigen remains unknown. No base quality information exists; no much larger clone differs at one position.

Inclusive of the bounding cysteine and phenylalanine, the CDR3 is 15 residues long. Just the 45-base CDR3 DNA is kept, in frame starting at base 1. The trim is 4 bases for V and 5 bases for J, with a gap of 18 bases between the germline ends. CDR1 and CDR2, looked up from the germline V gene (reference sequence), are SGHNT and YYREEE. Collaborating institutions collected whole blood in K2EDTA tubes following their own protocols. For TCRbeta analysis, collaborator samples were shipped as frozen whole blood, as isolated PBMCs, or as DNA extracted from either sample type. The chain couples TRBV5-4 to TRBJ1-2, with the D gene uncertain. The source of this sequence is a woman older than 75 with acute or convalescent COVID-19. Specimen: peripheral blood. At the DNA level, the sequence is TGTGCCAGCAGCCCCGGGGTCGGGGTTGGGTATGGCTACACCTTC. Its translation reads: CASSPGVGVGYGYTF.